This T cell receptor beta chain was retrieved from a study of T cell responses to AZD1222 COVID-19 vaccine. Data came from immunoSEQ multiplex PCR; TCRdb stores just in-frame clones and leaves some out. Of over 110,000 clones listed, under 95% are singletons. J lost 7 bases, V lost 4 bases, and 7 bases had no gene match. Germline lookup yields CDR1 SGHNT and CDR2 YYREEE (reference sequence). The CDR3 spans 15 residues. Remarks on this clone: The antigen is undetermined.

Study-level findings and limits: Targets within unmutated variant regions were reportedly found for nearly half of spike-specific TCRs. Females made up more of the donors, who were largely white British, and clonal diversity may have come out too low. AZD1222 recipients seropositive at baseline numbered only six or seven.

This chain uses TRBV5-4 with TRBJ2-3; TRBD1 agrees at 12 bases. The receptor's source is an adult in good health. The sample was peripheral blood, taken on day 0 of AZD1222 vaccination. The CDR3 spells CASSGGQGARNTQYF. DNA of the CDR3: TGTGCCAGCAGCGGGGGACAGGGGGCAAGAAATACGCAGTATTTT.